This TCR beta chain was sequenced during a study of T cell changes during pregnancy in multiple sclerosis. Germline lookup yields CDR1 MNHEY and CDR2 SVGAGI. J gave up 5 bases and V 0 bases, and 3 bases lay outside the gene matches. The CDR3 sequence is 15 residues long. This clone was recorded only once. The protocol was immunoSEQ multiplex PCR, while the TCRdb copy is restricted to in-frame clones and leaves out a portion. The sample has 70,000 or so clones; approximately 91% are singletons. The chain recombines TRBV6-5 with TRBJ2-5; 10 bases align to TRBD1. This TCR was recovered from a female donor with multiple sclerosis, enrolled in a pregnancy study. This sample comprised peripheral blood, obtained in the third trimester of pregnancy. In nucleotides, the CDR3 is TGTGCCAGCAGTTACTCGGGACAGGGGTCGGAGACCCAGTACTTC. It is translated as CASSYSGQGSETQYF.